This T cell receptor beta chain was profiled in a study of T cells in Graves' hyperthyroidism and ophthalmopathy. CDR1 is SGHRS, CDR2 YFSETQ, per germline. The CDR3 has 14 amino acids. The V end was cut by 1 base, the J end by 4 bases, with 8 bases between. This clonotype was found many times. Amplification yielded TCR beta CDR3 regions, with RNA transcripts as the source. When the TCR CDR3 underwent first-round RT-PCR, the HTBI primer set was used. Each CDR3 protein is one row after TCRdb ran MiXCR on the multiplex PCR reads. The data contain almost 600,000 distinct CDR3 sequences, about 43% of them singletons. It was considered stable Graves' hyperthyroidism when ophthalmopathy did not progress within 18 months. Patients between 18 and 65 years old had hyperthyroidism, newly diagnosed and lasting under 2 months. Researchers barred patients who had uncontrolled infection, other autoimmune disease, pregnancy or lactation. On the basis of clinical symptoms, serum thyroxine and TRAb, thyroid ultrasound and orbital computed tomography, diagnoses were made.

Sequencing was done on a sample of peripheral blood or thyroid tissue (not recorded which). The sequence derives from a young woman with Graves' hyperthyroidism. The chain combines TRBV5-1 with TRBJ1-4; TRBD1 might be the D (5 bases). CDR3 in DNA: TGCGCCAGCAGCTTGACCAGGGTTAATGAAAAACTGTTTTTT. This gives the protein CASSLTRVNEKLFF.